Listed below are T cell receptor beta chains from one sample, sequenced in a study of OX40 agonist ivuxolimab in advanced cancers. Using immunoSEQ multiplex PCR, the repertoire was profiled, and TCRdb retains in-frame clones only, with some absent. The data hold about 50,000 clones, with roughly three quarters observed a single time. The sample consisted of CD4+ or CD8+ T cells sorted from blood, taken in a trial of the OX40 agonist ivuxolimab. These receptors were taken from an adult with an advanced solid tumor such as melanoma, head and neck, liver or kidney cancer. CDR3s include the opening cysteine and the closing phenylalanine or tryptophan. Fields, in order: D gene, J gene, V gene, clone size, CDR3 protein, CDR3 DNA. D genes are given only for firm matches. The size field is filled for only some rows; it gives once, few, many or a size class.

>TRBD1|TRBJ1-5|TRBV6-5|few
CASSERQGWQPQHF
TGTGCCAGCAGTGAGCGACAGGGGTGGCAGCCCCAGCATTTT
>TRBD1|TRBJ1-1|TRBV19|.
CASSIPGTGGTEAFF
TGTGCCAGTAGTATCCCCGGGACAGGGGGCACTGAAGCTTTCTTT
>.|TRBJ2-5|TRBV10-2|.
CASSEHRPQGETQYF
TGCGCCAGCAGTGAGCATAGGCCCCAGGGAGAGACCCAGTACTTC
>TRBD1|TRBJ2-7|TRBV5-1|.
CASSSLPGDSSYEQYF
TGCGCCAGCAGCTCGCTACCTGGGGACAGCTCCTACGAGCAGTACTTC
>TRBD1|TRBJ2-3|TRBV5-6|.
CASSSITGGAGTDTQYF
TGTGCCAGCAGCTCGATAACAGGGGGCGCGGGCACAGATACGCAGTATTTT
>TRBD1|TRBJ2-5|TRBV7-3|.
CASSTGQGITSQETQYF
TGTGCCAGCAGCACAGGACAGGGGATAACTAGCCAAGAGACCCAGTACTTC
>TRBD2|TRBJ2-7|TRBV2|.
CASTAGGPPYEQYF
TGTGCCAGCACCGCGGGAGGCCCACCCTACGAGCAGTACTTC
>TRBD1|TRBJ1-5|TRBV19|once
CASSTQGASQPQHF
TGTGCCAGTAGTACCCAGGGGGCGAGTCAGCCCCAGCATTTT
>.|TRBJ2-3|TRBV6-5|.
CASSYTAGAPADTQYF
TGTGCCAGCAGTTACACCGCTGGGGCGCCGGCAGATACGCAGTATTTT
>.|TRBJ1-1|TRBV18|.
CASSPREDTEAFF
TGTGCCAGCTCACCACGGGAGGACACTGAAGCTTTCTTT
>.|TRBJ1-1|TRBV4-3|.
CASSPGGVPNTEAFF
TGCGCCAGCAGCCCGGGGGGGGTTCCCAACACTGAAGCTTTCTTT
>.|TRBJ1-2|TRBV5-6|.
CASSFGAAFGGYTF
TGTGCCAGCAGCTTCGGTGCCGCCTTTGGGGGCTACACCTTC
>.|TRBJ2-1|TRBV7-2|.
CASSLGAGVSYNEQFF
TGTGCCAGCAGCTTAGGGGCAGGGGTCTCTTACAATGAGCAGTTCTTC
>TRBD2|TRBJ2-1|TRBV6-1|.
CASSGLAGVSYNEQFF
TGTGCCAGCAGTGGACTAGCGGGGGTCTCCTACAATGAGCAGTTCTTC
>.|TRBJ2-2|TRBV6-1|.
CASTVWNTGELFF
TGTGCCAGCACTGTTTGGAACACCGGGGAGCTGTTTTTT
>.|TRBJ1-1|TRBV9|many
CASSPGVNTEAFF
TGTGCCAGCAGCCCAGGGGTGAACACTGAAGCTTTCTTT
>.|TRBJ2-3|TRBV5-1|.
CASSLPPHTGTDTQYF
TGCGCCAGCAGCTTGCCCCCGCACACGGGCACAGATACGCAGTATTTT
>TRBD2|TRBJ2-1|TRBV4-1|.
CASSQPPGAGTRFYNEQFF
TGCGCCAGCAGCCAACCCCCGGGGGCCGGGACTAGATTCTACAATGAGCAGTTCTTC
>TRBD1|TRBJ2-5|TRBV19|.
CASSNDRGSFRRPAQYF
TGTGCCAGTAGTAACGACAGGGGAAGCTTCCGGAGGCCGGCCCAGTACTTC
>TRBD2|TRBJ2-3|TRBV6-6|.
CASGGRGAGEADTQYF
TGTGCCAGCGGGGGGAGGGGAGCGGGAGAGGCAGATACGCAGTATTTT
>.|TRBJ2-7|TRBV10-1|.
CASSVNPGQNSYEQYF
TGCGCCAGCAGTGTAAACCCGGGGCAGAACTCCTACGAGCAGTACTTC
>TRBD2|TRBJ2-2|TRBV30|.
CAWSVRGGPNTGELFF
TGTGCCTGGAGTGTACGGGGGGGCCCGAACACCGGGGAGCTGTTTTTT
>.|TRBJ2-7|TRBV5-5|.
CASSLGPPDEQYF
TGTGCCAGCAGCTTGGGGCCTCCTGACGAGCAGTACTTC
>TRBD1|TRBJ1-6|TRBV6-5|few
CASSYMTGGIHDLHF
TGTGCCAGCAGTTATATGACAGGGGGAATTCATGACCTCCACTTT
>.|TRBJ1-6|TRBV2|.
CASSVSRADFSSYNSPLHF
TGTGCCAGCAGTGTTAGCCGGGCCGATTTTAGCTCCTATAATTCACCCCTCCACTTT
>TRBD1|TRBJ1-1|TRBV18|.
CASSPFEQGLSRTEAFF
TGTGCCAGCTCACCATTTGAACAGGGGTTAAGTCGGACTGAAGCTTTCTTT
>.|TRBJ2-3|TRBV9|few
CASSVVGDSTDTQYF
TGTGCCAGCAGCGTAGTAGGGGACAGCACAGATACGCAGTATTTT
>TRBD2|TRBJ2-1|TRBV19|.
CASSIVPGGLYNEQFF
TGTGCCAGTAGTATAGTACCGGGGGGGCTCTACAATGAGCAGTTCTTC
>.|TRBJ2-7|TRBV28|.
CASSFEIKPGEQYF
TGTGCCAGCAGTTTCGAGATAAAGCCGGGAGAGCAGTACTTC
>.|TRBJ2-7|TRBV27|once
CASSPLGVSQFEQYF
TGTGCCAGCAGTCCCCTAGGGGTCAGCCAATTCGAGCAGTACTTC
>TRBD1|TRBJ2-7|TRBV19|.
CASSPGQGTSSYEQYF
TGTGCCAGTAGTCCAGGACAGGGTACGAGCTCCTACGAGCAGTACTTC
>.|TRBJ2-3|TRBV30|.
CAWGGGGENTDTQYF
TGTGCCTGGGGGGGAGGGGGCGAGAACACAGATACGCAGTATTTT
>.|TRBJ2-5|TRBV10-2|.
CASKLGETQYF
TGCGCCAGCAAGCTGGGGGAGACCCAGTACTTC
>.|TRBJ2-2|TRBV5-1|.
CASSLAAEGTGELFF
TGCGCCAGCAGCTTGGCAGCGGAGGGGACCGGGGAGCTGTTTTTT
>TRBD2|TRBJ2-1|TRBV5-1|few
CASSPLAGANYNEQFF
TGCGCCAGCAGCCCCCTGGCGGGAGCGAATTACAATGAGCAGTTCTTC
>TRBD2|TRBJ2-3|TRBV30|once
CAWTRARLASGSTDTQYF
TGTGCCTGGACACGGGCGAGATTGGCTAGCGGAAGCACAGATACGCAGTATTTT
>TRBD1|TRBJ1-1|TRBV11-1|.
CASRRGGRTEAFF
TGTGCCAGCAGAAGAGGGGGCCGCACTGAAGCTTTCTTT
>.|TRBJ1-4|TRBV2|.
CASIGWATTNEKLFF
TGTGCCAGCATCGGGTGGGCTACGACTAATGAAAAACTGTTTTTT
>.|TRBJ1-1|TRBV6-5|once
CASSSLLGGGNTEAFF
TGTGCCAGCAGTTCCCTCCTGGGGGGCGGTAACACTGAAGCTTTCTTT
>.|TRBJ2-7|TRBV20-1|.
CSARVGPEQYF
TGCAGTGCTAGAGTCGGGCCCGAGCAGTACTTC
>TRBD1|TRBJ2-5|TRBV2|once
CASSAGTEETQYF
TGTGCCAGCAGTGCCGGGACAGAAGAGACCCAGTACTTC
>TRBD1|TRBJ1-5|TRBV7-2|few
CASSAGTGNQPQHF
TGTGCCAGCAGCGCTGGGACAGGCAATCAGCCCCAGCATTTT
>TRBD2|TRBJ2-7|TRBV19|.
CASSGALAGNYEQYF
TGTGCCAGTAGTGGGGCGCTAGCGGGGAACTACGAGCAGTACTTC
>.|TRBJ2-7|TRBV6-6|.
CASSNRQSYEQYF
TGTGCCAGCAGTAACCGACAGTCCTACGAGCAGTACTTC
>TRBD1|TRBJ1-2|TRBV6-9|.
CASSYLRDSPYGYTF
TGTGCCAGCAGTTACCTAAGGGACAGCCCGTATGGCTACACCTTC
>TRBD2|TRBJ2-7|TRBV28|.
CASLWGPAGEGSYEQYF
TGTGCCAGCCTTTGGGGCCCGGCGGGAGAAGGCTCCTACGAGCAGTACTTC
>TRBD1|TRBJ2-7|TRBV6-1|.
CASSAKPGQVYEQYF
TGTGCCAGCAGTGCCAAACCGGGACAGGTCTACGAGCAGTACTTC
>TRBD2|TRBJ2-1|TRBV25-1|.
CASSDSGRAVHEQFF
TGTGCCAGCAGTGACAGCGGGAGGGCCGTCCATGAGCAGTTCTTC
>.|TRBJ2-3|TRBV19|.
CASSDRDTQYF
TGTGCCAGTTCGGACAGAGATACGCAGTATTTT